The rows below give T cell receptor beta chains drawn from one sample of a study of T-cell reconstitution after alpha-beta-depleted transplantation in children. TCRdb itself ran the PCR reads through MiXCR, one entry per CDR3 protein. The data contain 300,000 or so distinct CDR3 sequences, about a quarter of them seen just once; the ten biggest clones take up approximately 11%. The source was PBMCs, mostly from graft donor cells, collected 180 days after TCRalphabeta/CD19-depleted stem cell transplant. Source of these receptors: a male patient aged 10 to 17 who had a stem cell transplant for acute lymphoblastic leukemia, so the T cells may come from the graft donor. Both conserved end residues are part of each CDR3. A D gene is named only where the DNA matches it firmly. Clone size is shown for a subset of rows, as once, few, many or a class of expanded clone.

cdr3_aa: CATGLPGEQFF; cdr3_nt: TGCGCCACCGGACTACCCGGTGAGCAGTTCTTC; d_call: NA; v_call: TRBV5-1; clone_size: few; j_call: TRBJ2-1
cdr3_aa: CASSEGAGANVLTF; cdr3_nt: TGTGCCAGCAGTGAGGGGGCTGGGGCCAACGTCCTGACTTTC; d_call: NA; v_call: TRBV6-1; clone_size: NA; j_call: TRBJ2-6
cdr3_aa: CASSQEGTGSPAYGYTF; cdr3_nt: TGCGCCAGCAGCCAAGAAGGGACAGGCTCACCGGCCTATGGCTACACCTTC; d_call: TRBD1; v_call: TRBV4-1; clone_size: NA; j_call: TRBJ1-2
cdr3_aa: CASSLVPLTSVTF; cdr3_nt: TGTGCCAGCAGTTTAGTACCCCTGACTAGCGTAACCTTC; d_call: TRBD2; v_call: TRBV12-3/TRBV12-4; clone_size: NA; j_call: TRBJ2-1
cdr3_aa: CASSQGTAGTSGTGELFF; cdr3_nt: TGTGCCAGCAGCCAAGGGACCGCCGGGACTAGCGGCACCGGGGAGCTGTTTTTT; d_call: TRBD2; v_call: TRBV4-2; clone_size: few; j_call: TRBJ2-2
cdr3_aa: CASSLSREVDNEQFF; cdr3_nt: TGTGCCAGCAGCTTGAGCAGGGAGGTGGACAATGAGCAGTTCTTC; d_call: NA; v_call: TRBV5-6; clone_size: few; j_call: TRBJ2-1
cdr3_aa: CASSFGGRNEQFF; cdr3_nt: TGTGCCAGCAGCTTTGGCGGGAGGAATGAGCAGTTCTTC; d_call: TRBD2; v_call: TRBV5-6; clone_size: many; j_call: TRBJ2-1
cdr3_aa: CASSQAPTSGWVYNEQFF; cdr3_nt: TGCGCCAGCAGCCAAGCTCCTACTAGCGGCTGGGTCTACAATGAGCAGTTCTTC; d_call: TRBD2; v_call: TRBV4-1; clone_size: NA; j_call: TRBJ2-1
cdr3_aa: CASSLAPGQYNSPLHF; cdr3_nt: TGTGCCAGCAGCTTAGCGCCGGGACAGTATAATTCACCCCTCCACTTT; d_call: TRBD1; v_call: TRBV7-9; clone_size: NA; j_call: TRBJ1-6
cdr3_aa: CASSLVGLNRYF; cdr3_nt: TGCGCCAGCAGCTTGGTCGGACTTAATAGGTACTTC; d_call: NA; v_call: TRBV5-1; clone_size: many; j_call: TRBJ2-5
cdr3_aa: CASSLQGDYGYTF; cdr3_nt: TGTGCCAGCAGCTTACAGGGGGACTATGGCTACACCTTC; d_call: TRBD1; v_call: TRBV7-3; clone_size: NA; j_call: TRBJ1-2